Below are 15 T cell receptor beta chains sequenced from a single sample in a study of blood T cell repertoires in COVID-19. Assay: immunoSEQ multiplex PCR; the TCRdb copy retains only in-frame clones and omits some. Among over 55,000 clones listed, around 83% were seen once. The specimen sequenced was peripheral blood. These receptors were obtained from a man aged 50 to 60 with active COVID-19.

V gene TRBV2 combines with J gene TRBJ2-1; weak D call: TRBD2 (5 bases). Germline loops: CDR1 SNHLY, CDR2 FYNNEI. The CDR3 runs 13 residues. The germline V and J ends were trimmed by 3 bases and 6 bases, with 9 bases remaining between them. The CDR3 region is CASSDLDSNEQFF. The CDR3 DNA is TGTGCCAGCAGTGATTTGGACTCCAATGAGCAGTTCTTC.

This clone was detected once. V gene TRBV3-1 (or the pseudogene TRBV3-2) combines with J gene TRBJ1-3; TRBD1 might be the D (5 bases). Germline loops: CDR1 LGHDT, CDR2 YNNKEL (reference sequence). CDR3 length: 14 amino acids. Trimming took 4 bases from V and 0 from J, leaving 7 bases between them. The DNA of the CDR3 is TGTGCCAGCAGCCGGACAAACTCTGGAAACACCATATATTTT. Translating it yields CASSRTNSGNTIYF.

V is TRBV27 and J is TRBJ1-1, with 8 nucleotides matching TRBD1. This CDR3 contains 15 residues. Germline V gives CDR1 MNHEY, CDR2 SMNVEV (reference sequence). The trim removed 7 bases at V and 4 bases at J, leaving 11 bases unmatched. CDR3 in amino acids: CASIHTGGRSTEAFF. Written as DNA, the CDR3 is TGTGCCAGCATCCACACAGGGGGACGTAGCACTGAAGCTTTCTTT.

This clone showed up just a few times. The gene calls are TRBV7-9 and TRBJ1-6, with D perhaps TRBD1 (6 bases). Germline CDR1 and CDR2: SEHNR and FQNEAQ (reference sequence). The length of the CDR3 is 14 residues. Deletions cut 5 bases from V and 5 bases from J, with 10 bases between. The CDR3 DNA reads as TGTGCCAGCAGCAGGGACATCGATAATTCACCCCTCCACTTT. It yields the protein CASSRDIDNSPLHF.

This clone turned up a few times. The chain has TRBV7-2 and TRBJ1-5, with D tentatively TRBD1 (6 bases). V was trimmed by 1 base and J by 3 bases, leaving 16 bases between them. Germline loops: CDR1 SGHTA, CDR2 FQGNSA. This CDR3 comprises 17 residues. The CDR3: CASSLVPPGAVNQPQHF. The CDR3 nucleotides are TGTGCCAGCAGCTTAGTACCTCCAGGGGCGGTCAATCAGCCCCAGCATTTT.

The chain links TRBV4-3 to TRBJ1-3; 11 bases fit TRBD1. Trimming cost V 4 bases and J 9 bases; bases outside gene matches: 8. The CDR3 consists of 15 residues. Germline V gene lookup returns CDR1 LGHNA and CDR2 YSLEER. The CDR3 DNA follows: TGCGCCAGCAGCCCTGCTTGGGACAGGGGGAGCACCATATATTTT. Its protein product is CASSPAWDRGSTIYF.

CDR3 amino acids: CASSTRQIGETQYF. DNA of the CDR3: TGTGCCAGTAGTACCCGACAGATCGGAGAGACCCAGTACTTC. The chain is built from TRBV19 and TRBJ2-5; perhaps TRBD1 as D (5 bases). Trimming cost V 4 bases and J 4 bases, with 13 bases left between them. The length of the CDR3 is 14 residues. From germline, CDR1 is LNHDA and CDR2 SQIVND (reference sequence).

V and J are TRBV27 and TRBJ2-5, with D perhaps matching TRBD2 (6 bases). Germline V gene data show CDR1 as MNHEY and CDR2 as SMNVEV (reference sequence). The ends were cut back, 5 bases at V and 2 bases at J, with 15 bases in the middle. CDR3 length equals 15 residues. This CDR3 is CASSGTSRGQETQYF. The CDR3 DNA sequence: TGTGCCAGCAGTGGCACTAGCCGGGGGCAAGAGACCCAGTACTTC.

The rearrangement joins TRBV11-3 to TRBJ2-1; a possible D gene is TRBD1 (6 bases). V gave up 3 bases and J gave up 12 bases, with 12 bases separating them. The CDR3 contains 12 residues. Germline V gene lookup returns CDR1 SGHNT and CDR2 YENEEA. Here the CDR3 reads CASSFTGKGQFF. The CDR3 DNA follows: TGTGCCAGCAGCTTTACAGGGAAGGGGCAGTTCTTC.

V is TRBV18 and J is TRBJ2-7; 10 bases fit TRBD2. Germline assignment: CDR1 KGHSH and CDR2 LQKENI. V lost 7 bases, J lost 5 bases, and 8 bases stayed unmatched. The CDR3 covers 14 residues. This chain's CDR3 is CASFASLAGDEQYF. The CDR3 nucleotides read TGTGCCAGCTTCGCGTCCCTAGCGGGGGACGAGCAGTACTTC.

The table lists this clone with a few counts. The CDR3 DNA reads as TGTGCCAGCAGTCCGGGAGAGCCCTACAATGAGCAGTTCTTC. It is translated as CASSPGEPYNEQFF. The chain recombines TRBV2 with TRBJ2-1; D might be TRBD2 (6 bases). With 5 bases removed from V and 2 bases from J, the gap between germline ends came to 10 bases. The CDR3 runs to 14 residues. In germline, CDR1 is SNHLY, CDR2 FYNNEI. The entire variable domain, with the rest obtained from reference TRBV2 and TRBJ2-1, is as follows: EPEVTQTPSHQVTQMGQEVILRCVPISNHLYFYWYRQILGQKVEFLVSFYNNEISEKSEIFDDQFSVERPDGSNFTLKIRSTKLEDSAMYFCASSPGEPYNEQFFGPGTRLTVL.

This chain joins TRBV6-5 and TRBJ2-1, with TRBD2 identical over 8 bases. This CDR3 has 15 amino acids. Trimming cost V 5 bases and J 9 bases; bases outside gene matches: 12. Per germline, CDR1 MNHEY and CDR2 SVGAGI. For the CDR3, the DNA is TGTGCCAGCAGTACCTGGGAGGGACTAGTGGTTGAGCAGTTCTTC. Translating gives CASSTWEGLVVEQFF.

This CDR3 reads CASSPTYGEDSTDTQYF. Written as DNA, the CDR3 is TGTGCCAGCAGCCCGACCTACGGGGAAGACAGCACAGATACGCAGTATTTT. J is TRBJ2-3 and V is TRBV7-9, with D tentatively TRBD2 (5 bases). V lost 5 bases and J lost 0, with 18 bases in between. The CDR3 is 17 amino acids. Germline assignment: CDR1 SEHNR and CDR2 FQNEAQ (reference sequence).

CDR3 DNA: TGTGCCAGCAGTGACTTTAAAGGGACAGGTCAAGAGACCCAGTACTTC. This sequence encodes CASSDFKGTGQETQYF. The rearrangement uses TRBV2 and TRBJ2-5, with 8 bases that match TRBD1. The junction had 8 bases not matched to a gene; V was cut back by 3 bases and J by 2 bases. The CDR3 is made up of 16 amino acids. CDR1 is SNHLY and CDR2 is FYNNEI in the germline V gene.

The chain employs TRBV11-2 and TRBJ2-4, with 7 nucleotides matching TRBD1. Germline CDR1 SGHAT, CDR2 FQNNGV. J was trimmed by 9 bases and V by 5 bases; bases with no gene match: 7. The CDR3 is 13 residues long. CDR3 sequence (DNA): TGTGCCAGCAGCGTAGGACAGGACTCCATTCAGTACTTC. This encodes CASSVGQDSIQYF.